The 9 T cell receptor beta chains below were found in one sample sequenced in a study of spatial heterogeneity in lung cancer. Time point reported: blood at routine non-recurrence follow-up after resection. Each CDR3 protein gets one entry after TCRdb re-called the 5' RACE reads with MiXCR. The data contain roughly 15,000 distinct CDR3 sequences, around 5.9% of them singletons. The source was PBMCs, collected at follow-up. These receptors all come from a male donor with early-stage non-small cell lung cancer.

This clonotype appeared many times. The rearrangement joins TRBV5-1 to TRBJ1-1; D possibly corresponds to TRBD1 (6 bases). Looked up from germline, CDR1 is SGHRS and CDR2 is YFSETQ. Trimming removed 3 bases at V and 3 bases at J, with 18 bases between. CDR3 length: 16 residues. The CDR3 loop is CASSYTSRGGDTEAFF. The CDR3 nucleotides read TGCGCCAGCAGCTACACCTCGAGAGGGGGTGACACTGAAGCTTTCTTT.

This clonotype was found many times. The gene calls are TRBV6-2 or TRBV6-3 and TRBJ2-1; TRBD2 aligns across 8 bases. The germline CDR1 and CDR2 sequences are MNHEY and SVGEGT. After removal of 5 bases from V and 10 bases from J, the junction contained 16 bases not matched to a gene. The CDR3 has 16 amino acids. CDR3: CASSIISTSAGGEQFF. In DNA form, the CDR3 reads TGTGCCAGCAGTATCATATCGACTAGCGCTGGGGGGGAGCAGTTCTTC.

This clonotype showed up many times. The V and J genes are TRBV10-3 and TRBJ2-3; 9 bases agree with TRBD1. This CDR3 comprises 15 residues. Germline V gene lookup returns CDR1 ENHRY and CDR2 SYGVKD. J gave up 0 bases and V 6 bases, and 4 bases lay outside the gene matches. DNA for the CDR3: TGTGCCATCAGAGCGGGACAGGGCAGCACAGATACGCAGTATTTT. This translates into CAIRAGQGSTDTQYF.

This clonotype was recorded at least ten times. The genes are TRBV11-2 and TRBJ2-1, with D perhaps TRBD2 (6 bases). Looked up from germline, CDR1 is SGHAT and CDR2 is FQNNGV. The CDR3 totals 15 residues. Trimming pared 5 bases from V and 8 bases from J, leaving 19 bases between. The CDR3 region is CASSVYQRVGDEQFF. CDR3 DNA: TGTGCCAGCAGCGTCTATCAGCGGGTTGGCGATGAGCAGTTCTTC.

This clonotype was observed at least ten times. The chain recombines TRBV20-1 with TRBJ2-2; 8 nucleotides match TRBD2. The CDR3 contains 15 residues. Germline CDR1 DFQATT, CDR2 SNEGSKA (reference sequence). With 3 bases clipped from V and 4 bases from J, the junction kept 7 bases outside the gene matches. In nucleotides, the CDR3 is TGCAGTGCTAGTGGCGGGGCGGGAGGCACCGGGGAGCTGTTTTTT. It specifies CSASGGAGGTGELFF.

This clonotype was recorded at least ten times. The genes are TRBV5-1 and TRBJ2-7, with 9 bases lining up with TRBD1. This CDR3 contains 15 residues. The germline V gene encodes CDR1 SGHRS and CDR2 YFSETQ. The V and J ends lost 2 bases and 1 base, in that order; junction bases with no gene match: 4. CDR3 nucleotide sequence: TGCGCCAGCAGCTTCGTCGACAGGGGGTCCTACGAGCAGTACTTC. It specifies CASSFVDRGSYEQYF. The complete variable domain, with remaining parts taken from reference TRBV5-1 and TRBJ2-7, reads KAGVTQTPRYLIKTRGQQVTLSCSPISGHRSVSWYQQTPGQGLQFLFEYFSETQRNKGNFPGRFSGRQFSNSRSEMNVSTLELGDSALYLCASSFVDRGSYEQYFGPGTRLTVT.

This clonotype was found many times. V gene TRBV28 combines with J gene TRBJ1-2; tentatively, D is TRBD1 (6 bases). CDR1 MDHEN and CDR2 SYDVKM come from the germline V gene. V lost 8 bases and J lost 0, with 10 bases in between. The CDR3 totals 13 residues. CDR3 region: CASQDRANYGYTF. The CDR3 nucleotides read TGTGCCAGCCAGGACAGAGCTAACTATGGCTACACCTTC.

This clonotype was counted many times. The V call is TRBV20-1, the J call TRBJ2-7; 9 bases fit TRBD2. The CDR3 totals 13 residues. Per germline, CDR1 DFQATT and CDR2 SNEGSKA (reference sequence). The V segment lost 8 bases and the J segment 4 bases; nucleotides outside the gene matches: 9. The CDR3 DNA reads TGCAGTTCCAGCGGGGGGCTCTGGTACGAGCAGTACTTC. It is translated as CSSSGGLWYEQYF.

Ten or more counts support this clonotype. This sequence joins TRBV6-4 and TRBJ2-7, with D perhaps TRBD1 or TRBD2 (5 bases each). Between the trimmed V and J ends, which lost 1 base and 2 bases, there was a span of 15 bases. The CDR3 runs to 16 residues. From germline, CDR1 is MRHNA and CDR2 SNTAGT. This CDR3 is CASSDYPEGDPYEQYF. The CDR3 DNA reads as TGTGCCAGCAGTGACTATCCGGAAGGGGACCCCTACGAGCAGTACTTC.